Presented here are 22 T cell receptor beta chains from one specimen sequenced in a study of blood T cells in healthy people across ages. PCR was performed a second time for roughly 6 to 12 cycles using a sample-barcoded 5' primer and a J-beta primer mix. TCRdb fed the 5' RACE reads into MiXCR, producing one record per CDR3 protein. The sample lists around 780,000 distinct CDR3 sequences, roughly 25% occurring once. These same records also appear under a second study, on T cells of mothers and their children.

Sequenced input: blood. All receptors derive from a boy younger than 18 in good health.

This clonotype came up a few times. The chain joins TRBV11-1 to TRBJ2-3; D is unresolved. This CDR3 is built from 14 residues. The germline gives CDR1 SGHAT, CDR2 FQDESV (reference sequence). V lost 4 bases and J lost 6, with 14 bases in between. The CDR3 DNA sequence: TGTGCCAGCAGCTACCTGGCCCTCGGGGATACGCAGTATTTT. The encoded protein is CASSYLALGDTQYF.

This clonotype was counted between two and nine times. The V call is TRBV12-5, the J call TRBJ2-5; possibly TRBD1 or TRBD2 for D (5 bases each). The CDR3 has 12 residues. V lost 6 bases, J lost 5 bases, and 10 bases lay in between. In germline, CDR1 is LGHNT, CDR2 FRNRAP. The CDR3 sequence: CASGRGSETQYF. Written as DNA, the CDR3 is TGTGCTAGTGGGAGGGGTTCGGAGACCCAGTACTTC.

The V and J genes are TRBV12-3 or TRBV12-4 and TRBJ2-6, with unresolved D. CDR3 size: 16 residues. Trimming took off 3 bases at V and 0 bases at J, with 9 bases between the two ends. The CDR3: CASSFRRSSGANVLTF. DNA of the CDR3: TGTGCCAGCAGTTTCCGACGGAGCTCTGGGGCCAACGTCCTGACTTTC.

The chain uses TRBV27 and TRBJ2-3, with TRBD1 as a possible D gene (6 bases). The CDR3 loop spans 13 amino acids. The V gene's germline CDR1 is MNHEY and CDR2 SMNVEV (reference sequence). V lost 5 bases, J lost 7 bases, and 13 bases lay in between. The CDR3 region has the DNA TGTGCCAGCAGTCGAACAGGGTGGTATACGCAGTATTTT. It encodes CASSRTGWYTQYF.

This chain links TRBV5-1 with TRBJ2-5; either TRBD1 or TRBD2 may supply D (5 bases each). Trimming left V 4 bases short and J 5 bases short, with 18 bases between. The germline gives CDR1 SGHRS, CDR2 YFSETQ. The CDR3 has 15 amino acids. CDR3 region: CASSTWTLSGETQYF. The CDR3 DNA reads as TGCGCCAGCAGCACCTGGACACTTTCGGGGGAGACCCAGTACTTC.

V is TRBV7-9 and J is TRBJ1-6; D is uncertain. This CDR3 spans 15 amino acids. Germline V gives CDR1 SEHNR, CDR2 FQNEAQ (reference sequence). The ends were cut back, 5 bases at V and 1 base at J, with 9 bases in the middle. CDR3 sequence: CASSPLASYNSPLHF. CDR3 nucleotide sequence: TGTGCCAGCAGCCCCCTCGCGTCCTATAATTCACCCCTCCACTTT. Based on the CDR3 plus reference TRBV7-9 and TRBJ1-6, the full variable domain is DTGVSQNPRHKITKRGQNVTFRCDPISEHNRLYWYRQTLGQGPEFLTYFQNEAQLEKSRLLSDRFSAERPKGSFSTLEIQRTEQGDSAMYLCASSPLASYNSPLHFGNGTRLTVT.

The chain carries TRBV7-6 and TRBJ1-1; 10 bases map to TRBD1. The germline gives CDR1 SGHVS, CDR2 FNYEAQ. CDR3 size: 15 residues. V was clipped by 5 bases and J by 5 bases; unmatched bases: 8. CDR3 nucleotides: TGTGCCAGCAGCCCTGCCGGGACAGGGGAGACTGAAGCTTTCTTT. Protein sequence: CASSPAGTGETEAFF.

This clonotype has a handful of counts. The V gene is TRBV4-1, the J gene TRBJ1-4; D gene uncertain. CDR1 and CDR2 (germline): MGHRA, YSYEKL. CDR3 length equals 13 residues. Trimming took 1 base from V and 7 from J, leaving 7 bases between them. The CDR3 spells CASSQAPPEKLFF. CDR3 sequence (DNA): TGCGCCAGCAGCCAAGCCCCCCCTGAAAAACTGTTTTTT.

The chain combines TRBV6-1 with TRBJ1-3, with D uncertain. The CDR3 length is 14 residues. The germline V gene has CDR1 MNHNS and CDR2 SASEGT. V was shortened by 0 bases and J by 3 bases, with 6 bases between the two germline ends. The CDR3 sequence: CASSEAANGNTIYF. CDR3 coding DNA: TGTGCCAGCAGTGAAGCAGCCAATGGAAACACCATATATTTT.

The chain carries TRBV24-1 and TRBJ1-4, with a possible D match to TRBD1 (6 bases). CDR3 length equals 13 residues. Germline V CDR1 and CDR2: KGHDR, SFDVKD. Deletions cut 7 bases from V and 8 bases from J, with 13 bases between. The CDR3 protein is CATSRDTGEKLFF. The CDR3 DNA follows: TGTGCCACCAGCCGGGACACGGGGGAAAAACTGTTTTTT.

This clonotype turned up a few times. An end of the junction differs from the germline gene, which may be a read error. The chain has TRBV5-8 and TRBJ2-7; D is perhaps TRBD1 (7 bases). This CDR3 is built from 15 residues. The V gene's germline CDR1 is SGHTS and CDR2 YDEGEE. The CDR3 sequence: CAGSLEGAGRNEQYF. DNA of the CDR3: TGTGCCGGCAGCTTGGAGGGGGCAGGGCGAAACGAGCAGTACTTC.

The genes are TRBV5-5 and TRBJ2-1, with a possible D match to TRBD2 (6 bases). Germline values: CDR1 SGHKS, CDR2 YYEKEE (reference sequence). The CDR3 is 14 residues long. V was clipped by 3 bases and J by 6 bases, with 13 bases between them. The CDR3 spells CASSSRLVGNEQFF. The DNA of the CDR3 is TGTGCCAGCAGCTCGCGACTAGTAGGCAATGAGCAGTTCTTC.

This clonotype was seen a handful of times. The gene calls are TRBV4-2 and TRBJ2-1; 13 bases agree with TRBD2. This CDR3 is built from 16 residues. Germline V gene sequence: CDR1 LGHNA, CDR2 YNFKEQ. After removal of 2 bases from V and 8 bases from J, the junction contained 6 bases not matched to a gene. Here the CDR3 reads CASSQYGTSGVYEQFF. CDR3 coding DNA: TGTGCCAGCAGCCAATACGGGACTAGCGGGGTCTATGAGCAGTTCTTC.

This rearrangement joins TRBV5-5 to TRBJ2-3, with a weak D call TRBD2 (6 bases). There are 16 residues in the CDR3. Deletions cut 4 bases from V and 0 bases from J, with 15 bases between. The germline gives CDR1 SGHKS, CDR2 YYEKEE (reference sequence). The DNA for the CDR3 is TGTGCCAGCAGCAAGTCGGGAGCCTATAGCACAGATACGCAGTATTTT. Translating it yields CASSKSGAYSTDTQYF.

The V call is TRBV7-6, the J call TRBJ2-7, with 7 bases lining up with TRBD2. CDR1 is SGHVS and CDR2 is FNYEAQ in the germline V gene. Losses at the gene ends were 0 bases for V and 2 bases for J; bases not matched to a gene: 4. The CDR3 is 15 amino acids. The CDR3 is CASSLAPGGTYEQYF. CDR3 nucleotides: TGTGCCAGCAGCTTAGCGCCGGGGGGTACCTACGAGCAGTACTTC.

The chain has TRBV11-2 and TRBJ2-1; 11 nucleotides agree with TRBD2. CDR1 is SGHAT and CDR2 is FQNNGV in the germline V gene. The CDR3 is made up of 17 amino acids. V was clipped by 1 base and J by 7 bases; unmatched bases: 9. The CDR3 loop is CASSLGASGGPGNEQFF. The CDR3, as DNA: TGTGCCAGCAGCTTAGGGGCTAGCGGGGGGCCAGGGAATGAGCAGTTCTTC.

This clonotype was picked up a small number of times. The CDR3 is CSARAHQETQYF. CDR3 coding DNA: TGCAGTGCCAGGGCCCACCAAGAGACCCAGTACTTC. The chain employs TRBV20-1 and TRBJ2-5, with D perhaps matching TRBD1 (5 bases). The CDR3 runs 12 residues. V dropped 6 bases and J dropped 0 bases, with 8 bases sitting between them. Germline V gives CDR1 DFQATT, CDR2 SNEGSKA (reference sequence).

CDR3 DNA sequence: TGTGCCAGCAGTTTGAGAGACAGGGGTGCTAATGAAAAACTGTTTTTT. It encodes CASSLRDRGANEKLFF. The genes are TRBV12-3 or TRBV12-4 and TRBJ1-4; TRBD1 matches at 8 bases. V gave up 3 bases and J gave up 3 bases; unmatched junction bases: 6. The CDR3 contains 16 residues.

V is TRBV3-1 and J is TRBJ2-2; the match to TRBD1 covers 9 bases. Germline V gives CDR1 LGHDT, CDR2 YNNKEL (reference sequence). J lost 5 bases, V lost 2 bases, and 15 bases had no gene match. This CDR3 is 19 amino acids long. For the CDR3, the DNA is TGTGCCAGCAGCCAAAGGACAGGGGCATTCCCCGTGGGAACCGGGGAGCTGTTTTTT. Encoded protein: CASSQRTGAFPVGTGELFF. The full variable domain, with the rest looked up from reference TRBV3-1 and TRBJ2-2, is DTAVSQTPKYLVTQMGNDKSIKCEQNLGHDTMYWYKQDSKKFLKIMFSYNNKELIINETVPNRFSPKSPDKAHLNLHINSLELGDSAVYFCASSQRTGAFPVGTGELFFGEGSRLTVL.

The chain combines TRBV10-3 with TRBJ1-2; a weak D match, TRBD1 (6 bases). CDR3 length: 14 residues. Germline-derived CDR1 and CDR2 are ENHRY and SYGVKD. The V and J ends lost 9 bases and 3 bases respectively, with 17 bases between them. CDR3 protein: CAIVRGGDDYGYTF. The CDR3 nucleotides are TGTGCCATAGTTCGGGGGGGCGACGACTATGGCTACACCTTC.

This chain uses TRBV12-3 or TRBV12-4 with TRBJ2-1; D is undetermined. This CDR3 spans 11 amino acids. Trimming pared 6 bases from V and 8 bases from J, leaving 8 bases between. Here the CDR3 DNA reads TGTGCCAGCAGGCATTGGGATGAGCAGTTCTTC. Translating it yields CASRHWDEQFF.

This clonotype appeared many times. This rearrangement joins TRBV18 to TRBJ2-5; D is uncertain. The J call may be incorrect, as the DNA end agrees better with TRBJ2-1. Germline CDR1 KGHSH, CDR2 LQKENI. The CDR3 extends over 15 amino acids. The CDR3, as DNA: TGTGCCAGCAGCCCCCTAGGTGGAGCATACAATGAGCAGTTCTTC. Its translation is CASSPLGGAYNEQFF.